The source of this T cell receptor (beta chain) is a study of breast tumors, draining lymph nodes, adjacent tissues. Overall study findings and caveats: Tumors had less TCR diversity than lymph nodes, more than nontumor tissue.

MiXCR, run by TCRdb on the multiplex PCR reads, gives a single entry per CDR3 protein. This repertoire shows approximately 22,000 distinct CDR3 sequences, 50% to 75% found once; its top ten account for approximately 21%. This clonotype ranks as medium-sized. As yet, its antigen is unknown. Material for sequencing was tumor-adjacent breast tissue. The TCR comes from a female donor with breast cancer. Some clones in this sample may be carry-over from other donors' samples.

As DNA, the CDR3 is TGCAGCGTTGAGGGTATTAGCATCGAGCAGTTCTTC. Protein: CSVEGISIEQFF. The chain recombines TRBV29-1 with TRBJ2-1; D is unresolved. Germline CDR1 reads SQVTM; CDR2 reads ANQGSEA. The CDR3 loop spans 12 amino acids. V was clipped by 3 bases and J by 10 bases, with 13 bases between them.